The entry below describes one TCR beta chain. Its antigen is not known. This sample was included in a study of CD8+ T cells in alopecia areata. Whole-study results and caveats: Higher clonality was seen in lesional scalp than in normal scalp, especially in alopecia totalis/universalis. There were also resident alphabeta T cells of normal skin sequenced in scalp samples.

In each case, RNA was isolated and then reverse transcribed into cDNA as the sequencing template. The method was immunoSEQ multiplex PCR; TCRdb's version includes in-frame clones alone and lacks a portion of them. The sample has roughly 110,000 clones, roughly 84% seen once. Treatment specified: oral pan-JAK inhibitor, 5-10 mg twice daily. The authors sorted CD4+ and CD8+ T cells from PBMCs. Germline V gene sequence: CDR1 MNHNS, CDR2 SASEGT. V gave up 7 bases and J gave up 4 bases; unmatched junction bases: 6. The CDR3 spans 13 residues. This sample comprised CD8+ T cells sorted from blood, obtained at week 24, from a patient treated with tofacitinib. The chain is built from TRBV6-1 and TRBJ2-5; 7 bases agree with TRBD2. The TCR comes from a human donor with alopecia areata. The CDR3 DNA reads TGTGCCAGCAATCAAGGACTAGTAGAGACCCAGTACTTC. Its translation is CASNQGLVETQYF.